These 15 T cell receptor beta chains came from one sample sequenced in a study of T cell clones after liver transplantation. Clones were sequenced by immunoSEQ multiplex PCR, and TCRdb holds only the in-frame ones, with some missing. Of 65,000 to 85,000 clones listed, around 84% are singletons. Sample: CD4+ T cells from blood, taken around 50 months after liver transplant. The receptor source for this set is a human patient who received a liver transplant. The graft donor may have contributed some T cells.

This sequence joins TRBV7-9 and TRBJ2-6, with 7 nucleotides matching TRBD1. The CDR3 sequence is 16 residues long. The V gene's germline CDR1 is SEHNR and CDR2 FQNEAQ (reference sequence). Trimming took 0 bases from V and 2 from J; bases not matched to a gene: 1. CDR3 region: CASSLATGAGANVLTF. The CDR3 DNA is TGTGCCAGCAGCTTAGCCACAGGGGCTGGGGCCAACGTCCTGACTTTC.

V usage is TRBV7-9 and J usage is TRBJ2-1, with 10 bases lining up with TRBD1. The CDR3 runs to 15 residues. Germline CDR1 and CDR2: SEHNR and FQNEAQ (reference sequence). V was pared by 5 bases and J by 4 bases, with 5 bases of the junction left unmatched. The CDR3 loop reads CASSAGQGIYNEQFF. CDR3 DNA: TGTGCCAGCAGCGCGGGACAGGGGATTTACAATGAGCAGTTCTTC.

The V gene is TRBV19, the J gene TRBJ2-2; weak D call: TRBD2 (5 bases). The CDR3 is made up of 14 amino acids. V was clipped by 5 bases and J by 8 bases, with 15 bases between them. Germline loops: CDR1 LNHDA, CDR2 SQIVND (reference sequence). The CDR3 DNA sequence: TGTGCCAGTAGTCACCGGGAAGAGGTGGGGGAGCTGTTTTTT. Protein: CASSHREEVGELFF.

This chain uses TRBV7-5 with TRBJ2-7; the DNA was not compared with TRBD2, the D call given in the table. TRBV7-5 is a pseudogene. This CDR3 region has 11 residues. The CDR3 nucleotides read TGTGCCAGAAGCTTAGTGAGCGGGAGGTACTTC. Amino acids: CARSLVSGRYF.

The chain carries TRBV19 and TRBJ2-7; no clear D gene. The CDR3 is 13 amino acids. V shed 2 bases and J shed 4 bases, with 9 bases lying between them. Germline CDR1 LNHDA, CDR2 SQIVND (reference sequence). CDR3 in DNA: TGTGCCAGTAGTATAACCTACGGATACGAGCAGTACTTC. Translation: CASSITYGYEQYF.

This chain links TRBV2 with TRBJ2-7, with no clear D. There are 13 residues in the CDR3. CDR1 is SNHLY and CDR2 is FYNNEI in the germline V gene. V gave up 5 bases and J gave up 4 bases, with 12 bases separating them. CDR3 residues: CASSLDGVYEQYF. The CDR3 nucleotides are TGTGCCAGCAGTCTGGACGGAGTTTACGAGCAGTACTTC.

The chain employs TRBV10-3 and TRBJ1-2; D perhaps matches TRBD1 (5 bases). The length of the CDR3 is 16 residues. From germline, CDR1 is ENHRY and CDR2 SYGVKD. V shed 0 bases and J shed 2 bases, with 13 bases lying between them. The CDR3 bases are TGTGCCATCAGTGAGTCCCCAGGGCGAGGGAACTATGGCTACACCTTC. It encodes CAISESPGRGNYGYTF.

The V gene is TRBV5-1, the J gene TRBJ2-7, with a weak D call TRBD2 (6 bases). The length of the CDR3 is 15 residues. Trimming stripped 4 bases from V and 2 bases from J, with 16 bases between. Germline V CDR1 and CDR2: SGHRS, YFSETQ. The CDR3, as DNA: TGCGCCAGCAGCCGGGCCGCCGGGGGAGCCTACGAGCAGTACTTC. It translates to CASSRAAGGAYEQYF.

V gene TRBV19 combines with J gene TRBJ2-1; TRBD1 agrees at 9 bases. After removal of 6 bases from V and 7 bases from J, the junction contained 7 bases not matched to a gene. Germline CDR1 reads LNHDA; CDR2 reads SQIVND (reference sequence). The CDR3 has 14 amino acids. CDR3 loop: CASSWDRASNEQFF. The CDR3 region has the DNA TGTGCCAGTAGCTGGGACAGGGCCTCTAATGAGCAGTTCTTC. The full variable domain, with the rest looked up from reference TRBV19 and TRBJ2-1, is DGGITQSPKYLFRKEGQNVTLSCEQNLNHDAMYWYRQDPGQGLRLIYYSQIVNDFQKGDIAEGYSVSREKKESFPLTVTSAQKNPTAFYLCASSWDRASNEQFFGPGTRLTVL.

This clone was recorded only once. J is TRBJ2-5 and V is TRBV18; D is tentatively TRBD1 or TRBD2 (5 bases each). Trimming left V 2 bases short and J 6 bases short, with 16 bases between. This CDR3 has 15 amino acids. Germline values: CDR1 KGHSH, CDR2 LQKENI. The CDR3 here is CASSPGGRWGQTQYF. Here the CDR3 DNA reads TGTGCCAGCTCACCAGGAGGTCGATGGGGCCAGACCCAGTACTTC.

This clone is a singleton in its sample. This chain joins TRBV7-2 and TRBJ2-7; 7 bases map to TRBD1. This CDR3 comprises 14 residues. Germline V CDR1 and CDR2: SGHTA, FQGNSA. With V trimmed by 3 bases and J by 3 bases, 5 bases remained unmatched. The CDR3 sequence: CASSLTGTHYEQYF. The CDR3 DNA sequence: TGTGCCAGCAGCTTGACAGGGACCCACTACGAGCAGTACTTC.

The chain recombines TRBV5-5 with TRBJ1-1; D is unclear. The CDR3 runs 13 residues. The V end lost 4 bases, the J end lost 5 bases, and 12 bases lay between the germline ends. Germline V gives CDR1 SGHKS, CDR2 YYEKEE (reference sequence). CDR3 DNA sequence: TGTGCCAGCAGCGGCACCTGGGGAACTGAAGCTTTCTTT. It codes for CASSGTWGTEAFF.

This clone was found a few times. The chain carries TRBV25-1 and TRBJ1-1, with TRBD1 matching over 7 bases. The V and J ends lost 6 bases and 0 bases, in that order; junction bases with no gene match: 4. There are 14 residues in the CDR3. Germline CDR1 and CDR2: MGHDK and SYGVNS. The CDR3 nucleotides are TGTGCCAGCAGGCAGACAGGGTTGAACACTGAAGCTTTCTTT. Its translation: CASRQTGLNTEAFF. Using reference TRBV25-1 and TRBJ1-1 for the parts outside the CDR3, the full variable domain is EADIYQTPRYLVIGTGKKITLECSQTMGHDKMYWYQQDPGMELHLIHYSYGVNSTEKGDLSSESTVSRIRTEHFPLTLESARPSHTSQYLCASRQTGLNTEAFFGQGTRLTVV.

The rearrangement links TRBV7-2 to TRBJ2-2, with TRBD1 as a possible D gene (5 bases). This CDR3 comprises 17 residues. The germline V and J ends were trimmed by 2 bases and 3 bases, with 16 bases remaining between them. Germline lookup yields CDR1 SGHTA and CDR2 FQGNSA. The DNA of the CDR3 is TGTGCCAGCAGCTTATATGTCCAGGGTGTGGACACCGGGGAGCTGTTTTTT. This sequence encodes CASSLYVQGVDTGELFF.

The chain carries TRBV11-2 and TRBJ2-3; 15 bases are shared with TRBD2. This CDR3 is 15 amino acids long. The ends lost 4 bases at V and 8 bases at J; junction bases unmatched: 4. The germline CDR1 and CDR2 sequences are SGHAT and FQNNGV. CDR3 coding DNA: TGTGCCAGCAGCTGGACTAGCGGGGGGGCCGCTACGCAGTATTTT. Encoded protein: CASSWTSGGAATQYF.